Presented here are 15 T cell receptor beta chains from one specimen sequenced in a study of OX40 agonist ivuxolimab in advanced cancers. Libraries were prepared through the immunoSEQ multiplex PCR assay. As stored in TCRdb, this immuneACCESS dataset retains in-frame rearrangements with V and J assigned. A fraction of the clones does not appear; measured against another copy, unresolved V genes explain less than half of the discrepancy, and the remainder lacks a known reason. This sample holds 65,000 to 80,000 clones; about 85% were observed only once. Around 0.68% of the sample is held by the ten biggest clonotypes. This sample comprised CD4+ or CD8+ T cells sorted from blood, obtained in a trial of the OX40 agonist ivuxolimab. The receptors come from an adult with an advanced solid tumor such as melanoma, head and neck, liver or kidney cancer.

The gene calls are TRBV5-1 and TRBJ2-2, with 13 bases fitting TRBD2. The CDR3 sequence is 16 residues long. Trimming removed 0 bases from V and 6 bases from J; junction bases left unmatched: 2. In germline, CDR1 is SGHRS, CDR2 YFSETQ. DNA for the CDR3: TGCGCCAGCAGCTTGGATACTAGCGGGGGGGCCGGGGAGCTGTTTTTT. Its translation: CASSLDTSGGAGELFF.

This clone showed up just once. This chain uses TRBV7-2 with TRBJ2-7; 8 bases agree with TRBD2. With V trimmed by 2 bases and J by 1 base, 7 bases remained unmatched. Looked up from germline, CDR1 is SGHTA and CDR2 is FQGNSA. This CDR3 has 16 residues. The CDR3 sequence is CASSLLAGGVSYEQYF. DNA of the CDR3: TGTGCCAGCAGCTTACTGGCGGGGGGTGTATCCTACGAGCAGTACTTC.

This clone was picked up a small number of times. The CDR3 here is CASSLEADTQYF. DNA for the CDR3: TGTGCCAGCAGCTTAGAGGCGGATACGCAGTATTTT. The chain links TRBV7-8 to TRBJ2-3; no reliable D call. This CDR3 comprises 12 residues. The germline V gene encodes CDR1 SGHVS and CDR2 FQNEAQ. V lost 1 base and J 6 bases, leaving 5 bases between the germline ends.

Only a few counts were recorded for this clone. V usage is TRBV7-2 and J usage is TRBJ2-2, with D perhaps TRBD2 (7 bases). Trimming pared 10 bases from V and 3 bases from J, leaving 15 bases between. Per germline, CDR1 SGHTA and CDR2 FQGNSA. CDR3 length equals 14 residues. The CDR3 coding sequence is TGTGCCACCCGGGGGGCGAAGGACACCGGGGAGCTGTTTTTT. The encoded protein is CATRGAKDTGELFF.

The J gene is TRBJ1-5, the V gene TRBV6-5, with D possibly being TRBD1 (6 bases). Looked up from germline, CDR1 is MNHEY and CDR2 is SVGAGI. The CDR3 length is 15 residues. The germline V and J ends were trimmed by 0 bases and 7 bases, with 13 bases remaining between them. The CDR3 is CASSYSGNRVQPQHF. The CDR3 nucleotides read TGTGCCAGCAGTTACTCTGGGAACAGGGTCCAGCCCCAGCATTTT.

The sample holds one count of this clone. The CDR3 sequence: CAISESKGFGNQPQHF. The CDR3 bases are TGTGCCATCAGTGAATCTAAGGGATTTGGGAATCAGCCCCAGCATTTT. The chain joins TRBV10-3 to TRBJ1-5, with no clear D. V shed 3 bases and J shed 4 bases, with 16 bases lying between them. Germline CDR1 ENHRY, CDR2 SYGVKD. The CDR3 spans 16 residues.

This sequence joins TRBV7-2 and TRBJ2-7, with 7 bases matching TRBD1. CDR1 is SGHTA and CDR2 is FQGNSA in the germline V gene. Unmatched junction bases numbered 12, after V lost 4 bases and J lost 6 bases. The CDR3 has 15 amino acids. The CDR3 DNA sequence: TGTGCCAGCAGCTCCCAGGGGGTCACAGGGCGCGAGCAGTACTTC. Amino acids: CASSSQGVTGREQYF.

This chain uses TRBV2 with TRBJ2-1; D gene uncertain. Germline V gene sequence: CDR1 SNHLY, CDR2 FYNNEI. This CDR3 has 15 residues. V was trimmed by 5 bases and J by 0 bases, leaving 11 bases between them. CDR3 sequence (DNA): TGTGCCAGCAGTCAAAGACAACTCTCCTACAATGAGCAGTTCTTC. This translates into CASSQRQLSYNEQFF.

V usage is TRBV7-2 and J usage is TRBJ1-5, with D perhaps TRBD1 (5 bases). The ends were cut back, 1 base at V and 5 bases at J, with 12 bases in the middle. This CDR3 is built from 15 residues. Germline V gene data show CDR1 as SGHTA and CDR2 as FQGNSA. The CDR3 here is CASSLDRLGYQPQHF. For the CDR3, the DNA is TGTGCCAGCAGCTTAGACAGGTTGGGGTATCAGCCCCAGCATTTT.

V and J are TRBV2 and TRBJ2-5, with TRBD2 as a possible D gene (5 bases). Trimming took 8 bases from V and 2 from J, leaving 18 bases between them. The CDR3 has 15 residues. Germline V lookup: CDR1 SNHLY, CDR2 FYNNEI. CDR3 DNA sequence: TGTGCCAGCTCCCCGACCGGGGTAGGGCAAGAGACCCAGTACTTC. Its protein product is CASSPTGVGQETQYF.

The chain links TRBV7-2 to TRBJ2-3; D ambiguous. The ends were cut back, 0 bases at V and 0 bases at J, with 7 bases in the middle. Germline V gene data show CDR1 as SGHTA and CDR2 as FQGNSA. The CDR3 runs to 15 residues. The chain's CDR3 is CASSLASVSTDTQYF. The CDR3 coding sequence is TGTGCCAGCAGCTTAGCCAGCGTTAGCACAGATACGCAGTATTTT.

The DNA of the CDR3 is TGTGCCAGCAGTTTGGAACAGCCGCTAGCCAAAAACATTCAGTACTTC. Translating it yields CASSLEQPLAKNIQYF. The chain recombines TRBV28 with TRBJ2-4, with unresolved D. Trimming took 3 bases from V and 0 from J, leaving 12 bases between them. Germline-derived CDR1 and CDR2 are MDHEN and SYDVKM. This CDR3 is 16 amino acids long.

The genes are TRBV7-9 and TRBJ2-7; D is perhaps TRBD1 (6 bases). The CDR3 is 15 residues long. Germline CDR1 is SEHNR and CDR2 is FQNEAQ (reference sequence). V was shortened by 1 base and J by 7 bases, with 17 bases between the two germline ends. CDR3 coding DNA: TGTGCCAGCAGCTTAGTAGGGGGTGTAGGATATGAGCAGTACTTC. Encoded protein: CASSLVGGVGYEQYF.

This sequence joins TRBV27 and TRBJ2-2; 8 nucleotides line up with TRBD1. The CDR3 sequence is 18 residues long. Trimming removed 6 bases from V and 3 bases from J; junction bases left unmatched: 15. Germline loops: CDR1 MNHEY, CDR2 SMNVEV (reference sequence). The DNA of the CDR3 is TGTGCCAGCAGCCGTATCTCGACAGGGGCGGGATACACCGGGGAGCTGTTTTTT. Translated, it gives CASSRISTGAGYTGELFF.

V usage is TRBV4-3 and J usage is TRBJ1-3, with a possible D match to TRBD1 (5 bases). Between the trimmed V and J ends, which lost 0 bases and 0 bases, there was a span of 12 bases. This CDR3 is built from 17 residues. The germline CDR1 and CDR2 sequences are LGHNA and YSLEER. The CDR3 sequence is CASSQDRRQPSGNTIYF. Here the CDR3 DNA reads TGCGCCAGCAGCCAAGATCGGCGACAGCCCTCTGGAAACACCATATATTTT.